This T cell receptor (beta chain) appears in the sequencing data of a study of neurological immune-mediated disorders. The table lists this clonotype with many counts. Antigen specificity is unknown. Trimming removed 1 base from V and 0 bases from J; junction bases left unmatched: 4. Germline-derived CDR1 and CDR2 are DFQATT and SNEGSKA (reference sequence). The CDR3 spans 15 residues. Study findings and constraints: Repertoires from 18 of 34 multiple sclerosis patients grouped phylogenetically into a related-CDR3 cluster, suggesting a possible signature.

The cDNA was generated by 5'RACE with 10-nucleotide random UMIs. Each CDR3 protein is one row after TCRdb ran MiXCR on the 5' RACE reads. The sample has 30,000 to 40,000 distinct CDR3 sequences, 3.8% seen once; the top ten hold 2.2%. From 2 million PBMCs stored at -80 C, the unsorted libraries were generated. The V and J genes are TRBV20-1 and TRBJ2-3, with 7 bases matching TRBD1. The sample taken for sequencing was PBMCs. The source of this sequence is a young man with multiple sclerosis. The CDR3 DNA sequence: TGCAGTGCTAGAGCCCGGACAGGTAGCACAGATACGCAGTATTTT. Residues: CSARARTGSTDTQYF.